The clone carrying this T cell receptor (beta chain) was seen ten or more times. What it recognizes is unknown. 5'RACE primed at constant segments yielded TCR alpha and TCR beta cDNA libraries bearing sample barcodes and UMIs. MiXCR, run by TCRdb on the 5' RACE reads, gives a single entry per CDR3 protein. The sample consists of 29,000 or so distinct CDR3 sequences, around 16% of them appearing once. This entry belongs to a study of T-cell memory formation after mild COVID-19. Study in general: The TCR clusters were mostly specific to one donor. Study-level points and caveats: Memory cells collected pre-infection included some clones that later responded, suggesting cross-reactive memory joined. Clones that contracted clustered mainly in CM and EM if CD4+ and in EMRA if CD8+.

The V and J ends lost 5 bases and 7 bases respectively, with 19 bases between them. CDR1 is SGHRS and CDR2 is YFSETQ in the germline V gene. The CDR3 extends over 14 amino acids. Specimen: PBMCs or a T cell subset sorted from them (not recorded which). J is TRBJ2-7 and V is TRBV5-1, with D tentatively TRBD1 or TRBD2 (7 bases each). The clonotype originates from an adult who had mild COVID-19 (a few samples of this study predate the infection). Cell type and time point are not known. The CDR3 is CASRRGTASLEQYF. Here the CDR3 DNA reads TGCGCCAGCAGGCGGGGGACAGCCTCTTTGGAGCAGTACTTC.